The TCR beta chain described here comes from a study of T-cell memory formation after mild COVID-19. Study context: The study found TCR clusters largely donor specific. Broader study findings: Later expanders leaned CD4+, whereas day 15 to 85 contracting clones were balanced CD4/CD8. Researchers report contracting CD4+ clones mostly in CM and EM, with CD8+ clones in EMRA.

TCRdb fed the 5' RACE reads into MiXCR, producing one record per CDR3 protein. The sample lists about 270,000 distinct CDR3 sequences, 16% occurring once. Germline lookup yields CDR1 SGHRS and CDR2 YFSETQ. Unmatched junction bases numbered 10, after V lost 4 bases and J lost 1 base. This CDR3 has 16 amino acids. This clonotype was counted only a few times. The target antigen is unknown. The source of this sequence is a man aged 18 to 29 who had mild COVID-19 (a few samples of this study predate the infection). Cell type and time point are not known. Source material: PBMCs or a T cell subset sorted from them (not recorded which). This chain uses TRBV5-1 with TRBJ2-7, with TRBD1 matching 8 bases. CDR3 DNA sequence: TGCGCCAGCAGCCCAACCGGACAGGGAGGTTCCTACGAGCAGTACTTC. Residues: CASSPTGQGGSYEQYF.